This T cell receptor beta chain was recovered during a study of T cell responses to AZD1222 COVID-19 vaccine (dated by TCRdb to the early 2020s). For the wider study: AZD1222 recipients whose second dose came at about 4 weeks and those whose second dose came at about 12 weeks were combined into one group, since spike-specific TCR depth and breadth did not differ between the two schedules. TCR sequencing was performed for some 250 trial participants, of whom about 200 were given two doses of AZD1222 and some 25 were given two doses of MenACWY control vaccine. Enrollment into the trials was organized by age into subgroups of 18-55, 56-69 and 70-plus years, and those subgroups contained approximately 150, 30 and 60 TCR-sequenced participants, respectively.

Study-level results and caveats: In the small 56-69-year group, the increase in depth fell short of significance, most likely because of low power. The whole spike protein was spanned by vaccine-associated CD4 TCRs, and dominant responses were seen in regions 160-218 and 743-854. Conclusions about previously exposed vaccinees are limited, since just five to seven AZD1222 recipients were seropositive for SARS-CoV-2 at baseline. A significant rise in spike-specific TCR breadth and depth was observed after two AZD1222 doses relative to day 0 and relative to MenACWY recipients. Most participants were white British and females outnumbered males, and the authors suggested that clonal diversity may have been underestimated. Reportedly, close to half of the unique spike-specific TCRs recognized epitopes lying outside the regions that are mutated in the B.1.351 and B.1.1.7 variants. Because no samples from the day 14 peak response were available, repertoires could be characterized only after the peak T cell response.

The germline V gene specifies SGHTA as CDR1 and FQGNSA as CDR2. V lost 5 bases and J lost 2 bases, and the count of bases not matched to a germline gene is 4. From cysteine to valine, the CDR3 is 14 amino acids long. The entry retains the CDR3 DNA only, 42 bases that are in frame from base 1. Concerning this clone: Its antigen is currently not known. Base qualities are not recorded, but no much larger clone differs from it by a single base.

Taken with the paper, the label for time point translates to: baseline before first vaccination. Samples from vaccinated people were obtained from the UK trials COV001 and COV002, which included a single-blind randomized controlled phase 2/3 trial of AZD1222 (ChAdOx1 nCoV-19) in healthy adults. For TCRbeta chain sequencing, PBMC samples were collected from trial participants at day 0 and at day 28 after the second dose. The CDR3 regions of human TCRbeta chains were analyzed by immunosequencing. The authors processed their data as follows. TCRs in the repertoires were compared against a reference library of SARS-CoV-2-specific TCRs that had been generated with the MIRA antigen-specificity platform. Breadth was defined as the fraction of unique TCRs that were SARS-CoV-2-associated. Depth was defined as the fraction of total T cells that were SARS-CoV-2-associated. Using the MIRA data, each spike-specific TCR was assigned both to the spike region to which the TCR was reactive and to a CD4 or CD8 class. Log10-transformed breadth and depth values were compared by one-way ANOVA with Sidak's multiple comparisons tests. As stored in TCRdb, this immuneACCESS dataset retains in-frame rearrangements with V and J assigned. A fraction of the clones does not appear; measured against another copy, unresolved V genes explain less than half of the discrepancy, and the remainder lacks a known reason. Clonal size and the V and J genes are those of that table, whereas D and trimming came from the DNA. This sample holds some 110,000 clones; approximately 90% were observed only once. The ten largest make up over 1.5% of the sample.

This TCR was sampled from an adult in good health. This chain joins TRBV7-2 to TRBJ2-7; 9 middle bases align to TRBD2. This specimen was peripheral blood, taken on day 0 of AZD1222 vaccination. The DNA sequence follows: TGTGCCAGCAGCCCGACTAGCGGCCCCTACGAGCAGTACGTC. Translated, it reads CASSPTSGPYEQYV.